The clone carrying this TCR beta chain has a handful of counts. Antigen specificity is unknown. These data are taken from a study of CD8+CD57+ T cells in acquired aplastic anemia. For the study at large: Sorting CD4+ and CD8+ cells gave DNA averaging about 3.3 ug. Healthy donors gave roughly 9.9 million reads on average for CD4+ cells. Study-wide points: Statistical testing detected no significant gap in CD8+ Simpson's diversity between patients and controls. The number of CD8+ CDR3 sequences shared by patients and controls was twenty-nine.

It was genomic DNA that served as the template for profiling TCR beta VDJ and CDR3. TCRdb processed the reads anew with MiXCR; each CDR3 protein has one entry. The sample includes around 200,000 distinct CDR3 sequences, roughly half of them seen just once. This CDR3 contains 16 residues. CDR1 is KGHDR and CDR2 is SFDVKD in the germline V gene. After removal of 5 bases from V and 6 bases from J, the junction contained 7 bases not matched to a gene. The chain is built from TRBV24-1 and TRBJ2-3; 13 nucleotides align to TRBD2. The receptor was isolated from a human donor in good health, serving as a control. Sequencing used sorted CD4+, CD8+, or CD8+CD57+ T cells (not recorded which) from PBMCs. CDR3 DNA: TGTGCCACCAGTGCCTCGGGACTAGCGGGGAGGGATACGCAGTATTTT. Encoded protein: CATSASGLAGRDTQYF.